This TCR beta chain was identified in a study of T cells after yellow fever vaccination. Study at large: Those fractions that held only low numbers of cells were prepared using the SMART-Seq v4 Ultra Low Input RNA kit. Study-level results: Bulk-population clonotypes that are abundant could appear as contaminants in FACS-sorted repertoires.

This clonotype has just a few counts. What it recognizes is unknown. Germline V gene lookup returns CDR1 SGHNT and CDR2 YYREEE (reference sequence). The V gene lost 0 bases and the J gene lost 6 bases, with 17 bases spanning the gap. The CDR3 runs 16 residues. TCRdb re-derived calls from the 5' RACE reads in MiXCR, one entry per CDR3 protein. The sample lists approximately 300,000 distinct CDR3 sequences; approximately 11% were seen once. Sequenced material: CD4+ T cells sorted from PBMCs, taken 45 days after the yellow fever booster vaccination. This TCR came from a man younger than 35 who received the YFV17D yellow fever vaccine. The chain uses TRBV5-4 and TRBJ2-3, with D perhaps matching TRBD2 (6 bases). CDR3 DNA sequence: TGTGCCAGCAGCTTGGATCGTGTCGGGAGCTCGGATACGCAGTATTTT. Translated, it gives CASSLDRVGSSDTQYF.